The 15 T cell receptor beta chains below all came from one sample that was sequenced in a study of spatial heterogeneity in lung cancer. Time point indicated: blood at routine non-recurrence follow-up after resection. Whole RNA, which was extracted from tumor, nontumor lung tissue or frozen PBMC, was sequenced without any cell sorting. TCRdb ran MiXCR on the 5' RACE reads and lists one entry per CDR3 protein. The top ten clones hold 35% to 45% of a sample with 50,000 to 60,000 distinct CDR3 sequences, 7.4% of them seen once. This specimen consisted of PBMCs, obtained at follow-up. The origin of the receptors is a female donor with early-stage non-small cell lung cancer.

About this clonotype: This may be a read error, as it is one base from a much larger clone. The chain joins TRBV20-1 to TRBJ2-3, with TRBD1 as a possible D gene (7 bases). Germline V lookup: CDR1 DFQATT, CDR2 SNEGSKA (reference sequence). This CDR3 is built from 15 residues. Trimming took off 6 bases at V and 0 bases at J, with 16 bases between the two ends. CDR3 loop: CSAASRGASTDTQYF. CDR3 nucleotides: TGCAGTGCCGCCAGCAGGGGGGCGAGCACAGATACGCAGTATTTT.

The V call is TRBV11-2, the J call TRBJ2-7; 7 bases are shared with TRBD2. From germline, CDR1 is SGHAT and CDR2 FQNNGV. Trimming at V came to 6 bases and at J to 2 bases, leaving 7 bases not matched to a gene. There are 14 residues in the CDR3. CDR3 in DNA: TGTGCCAGCAGTAAGCGGGACGGCCCCTACGAGCAGTACTTC. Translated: CASSKRDGPYEQYF.

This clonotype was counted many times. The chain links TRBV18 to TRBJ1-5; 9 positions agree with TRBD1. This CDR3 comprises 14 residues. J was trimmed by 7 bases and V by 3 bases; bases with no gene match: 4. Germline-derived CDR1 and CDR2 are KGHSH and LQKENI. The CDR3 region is CASSPGDREQPQHF. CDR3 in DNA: TGTGCCAGCTCACCTGGGGACAGGGAGCAGCCCCAGCATTTT.

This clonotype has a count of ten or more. CDR3 sequence: CSARVGRGPYEQYF. The DNA of the CDR3 is TGCAGTGCTAGAGTCGGCAGGGGACCCTACGAGCAGTACTTC. The chain has TRBV20-1 and TRBJ2-7; tentative D call: TRBD1 (6 bases). This CDR3 comprises 14 residues. CDR1 and CDR2 from the germline V gene are DFQATT and SNEGSKA (reference sequence). Between the trimmed V and J ends, which lost 1 base and 2 bases, there was a span of 12 bases.

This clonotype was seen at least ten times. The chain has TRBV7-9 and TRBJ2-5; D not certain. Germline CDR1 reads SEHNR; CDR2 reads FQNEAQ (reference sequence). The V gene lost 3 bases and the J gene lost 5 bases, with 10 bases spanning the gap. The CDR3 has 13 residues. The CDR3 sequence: CASSFGSMETQYF. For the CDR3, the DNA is TGTGCCAGCAGCTTCGGGTCGATGGAGACCCAGTACTTC.

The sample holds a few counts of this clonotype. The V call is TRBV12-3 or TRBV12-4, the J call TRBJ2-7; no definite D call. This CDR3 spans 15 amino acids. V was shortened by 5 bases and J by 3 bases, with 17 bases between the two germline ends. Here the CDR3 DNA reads TGTGCCAGCAGTCTCCGCCCGGGCTCGGGCTACGAGCAGTACTTC. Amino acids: CASSLRPGSGYEQYF.

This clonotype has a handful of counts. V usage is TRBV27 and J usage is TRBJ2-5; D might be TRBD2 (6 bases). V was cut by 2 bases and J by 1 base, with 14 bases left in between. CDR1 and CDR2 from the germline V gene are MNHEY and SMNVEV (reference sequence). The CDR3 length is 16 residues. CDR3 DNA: TGTGCCAGCAGTTTAGGATCAGCGGGCTCCCAAGAGACCCAGTACTTC. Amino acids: CASSLGSAGSQETQYF.

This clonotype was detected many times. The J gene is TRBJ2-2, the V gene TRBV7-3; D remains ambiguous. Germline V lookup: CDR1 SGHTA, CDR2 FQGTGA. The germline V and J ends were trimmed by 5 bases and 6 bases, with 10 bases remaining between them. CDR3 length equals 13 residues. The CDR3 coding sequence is TGTGCCAGCAGCCTCACTTGGGCCGGGGAGCTGTTTTTT. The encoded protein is CASSLTWAGELFF.

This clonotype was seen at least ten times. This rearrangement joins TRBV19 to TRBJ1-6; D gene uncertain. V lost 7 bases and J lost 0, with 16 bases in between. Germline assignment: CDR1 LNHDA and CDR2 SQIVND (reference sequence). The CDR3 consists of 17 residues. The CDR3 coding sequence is TGTGCCAGTACCAACACCTATCGGAGCTCCTATAATTCACCCCTCCACTTT. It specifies CASTNTYRSSYNSPLHF.

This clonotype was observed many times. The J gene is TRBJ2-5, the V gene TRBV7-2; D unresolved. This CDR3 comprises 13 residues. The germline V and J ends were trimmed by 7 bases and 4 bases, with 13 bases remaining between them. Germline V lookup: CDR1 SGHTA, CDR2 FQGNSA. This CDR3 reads CASTRRSGETQYF. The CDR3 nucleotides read TGTGCCAGCACACGCCGGTCCGGAGAGACCCAGTACTTC. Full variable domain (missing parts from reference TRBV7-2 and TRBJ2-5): GAGVSQSPSNKVTEKGKDVELRCDPISGHTALYWYRQSLGQGLEFLIYFQGNSAPDKSGLPSDRFSAERTGGSVSTLTIQRTQQEDSAVYLCASTRRSGETQYFGPGTRLLVL.

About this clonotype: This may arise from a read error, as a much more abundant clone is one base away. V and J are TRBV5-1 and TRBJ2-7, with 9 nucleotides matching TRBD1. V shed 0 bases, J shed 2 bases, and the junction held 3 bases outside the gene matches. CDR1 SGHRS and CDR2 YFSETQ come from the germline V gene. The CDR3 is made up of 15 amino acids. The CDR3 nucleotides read TGCGCCAGCAGCTTGGGACAGGGGGTCACCTACGAGCAGTACTTC. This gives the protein CASSLGQGVTYEQYF.

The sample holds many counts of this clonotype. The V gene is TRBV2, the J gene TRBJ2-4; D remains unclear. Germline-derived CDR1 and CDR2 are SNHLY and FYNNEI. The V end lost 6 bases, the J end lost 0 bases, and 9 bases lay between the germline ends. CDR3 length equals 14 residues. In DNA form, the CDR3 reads TGTGCCAGCAGAGCCGGGCTAGCCAAAAACATTCAGTACTTC. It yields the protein CASRAGLAKNIQYF.

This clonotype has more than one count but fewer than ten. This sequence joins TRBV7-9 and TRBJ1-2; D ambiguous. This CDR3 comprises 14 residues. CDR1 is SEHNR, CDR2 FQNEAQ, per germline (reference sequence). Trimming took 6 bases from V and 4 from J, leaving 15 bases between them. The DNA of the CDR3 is TGTGCCAGCAGACCAACGGGAGGTTTCTATGGCTACACCTTC. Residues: CASRPTGGFYGYTF.

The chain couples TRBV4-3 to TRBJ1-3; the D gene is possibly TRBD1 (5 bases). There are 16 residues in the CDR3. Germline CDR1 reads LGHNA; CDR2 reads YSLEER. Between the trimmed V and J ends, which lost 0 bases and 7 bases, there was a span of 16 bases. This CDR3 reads CASSQDKSGMVNTIYF. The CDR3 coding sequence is TGCGCCAGCAGCCAAGATAAGTCAGGGATGGTGAACACCATATATTTT.

In DNA, the CDR3 is TGTGCCTGGAGCCCACAGGGAGATACGCAGTATTTT. It yields the protein CAWSPQGDTQYF. V usage is TRBV30 and J usage is TRBJ2-3, with TRBD1 as a possible D gene (6 bases). CDR3 length: 12 amino acids. CDR1 is GTSNPN and CDR2 is SVGIG in the germline V gene (reference sequence). V was trimmed by 3 bases and J by 5 bases, leaving 9 bases between them. The entire variable domain, with the rest obtained from reference TRBV30 and TRBJ2-3, is as follows: SQTIHQWPATLVQPVGSPLSLECTVEGTSNPNLYWYRQAAGRGLQLLFYSVGIGQISSEVPQNLSASRPQDRQFILSSKKLLLSDSGFYLCAWSPQGDTQYFGPGTRLTVL.